The 22 T cell receptor beta chains in this list originate from one sample, sequenced in a study of T cell responses to AZD1222 COVID-19 vaccine (dated by TCRdb to the early 2020s). The library was obtained by the immunoSEQ multiplex PCR assay. Drawn from immuneACCESS, this table holds only the in-frame rearrangements with V and J called that TCRdb kept. Clones are partly lost; checked studies trace under half to an unresolved V gene and leave the rest unexplained. This sample comprises tens of thousands of clones, approximately 85% of them detected only once. The ten largest clones add up to approximately 19% of the sample. Reading the label with the study, this specimen's time point is: baseline before first vaccination. In light of the paper, this sample's treatment or condition label describes: meningococcal conjugate vaccine given as trial control. The sample consisted of peripheral blood, taken on day 0 of MenACWY control vaccination. All receptors derive from an adult in good health.

This clone was seen a handful of times. V usage is TRBV5-5 and J usage is TRBJ2-7; TRBD1 matches 9 bases. The CDR3 loop spans 13 amino acids. The germline V gene has CDR1 SGHKS and CDR2 YYEKEE (reference sequence). The junction had 1 base not matched to a gene; V was cut back by 4 bases and J by 2 bases. The CDR3: CASSRQGAYEQYF. DNA for the CDR3: TGTGCCAGCAGCCGACAGGGGGCCTACGAGCAGTACTTC.

The chain joins TRBV5-1 to TRBJ2-1, with 11 positions matching TRBD2. Germline V gene sequence: CDR1 SGHRS, CDR2 YFSETQ. CDR3 size: 15 residues. With 2 bases clipped from V and 7 bases from J, the junction kept 5 bases outside the gene matches. Written as DNA, the CDR3 is TGCGCCAGCAGCTTTACTAGCGGGAGTGAAAATGAGCAGTTCTTC. Residues: CASSFTSGSENEQFF.

The rearrangement links TRBV28 to TRBJ1-1, with a weak D call TRBD1 (6 bases). Germline V gives CDR1 MDHEN, CDR2 SYDVKM. The CDR3 extends over 15 amino acids. Between the trimmed V and J ends, which lost 4 bases and 2 bases, there was a span of 14 bases. CDR3 coding DNA: TGTGCCAGCAGTTACCCCGGGACACAAAACACTGAAGCTTTCTTT. Its protein product is CASSYPGTQNTEAFF.

The V gene is TRBV28, the J gene TRBJ2-7, with D possibly being TRBD2 (5 bases). Trimming cost V 3 bases and J 0 bases, with 9 bases left between them. The CDR3 extends over 14 amino acids. Germline V gene data show CDR1 as MDHEN and CDR2 as SYDVKM. Here the CDR3 reads CASSFLALSYEQYF. The CDR3 nucleotides read TGTGCCAGCAGTTTCTTAGCGCTCTCCTACGAGCAGTACTTC.

This clone showed up just a few times. CDR3 DNA sequence: TGCAGCGGGGAAGTTGGAAACACCATATATTTT. The encoded protein is CSGEVGNTIYF. This chain links TRBV29-1 with TRBJ1-3, with D uncertain. V gave up 7 bases and J gave up 3 bases, with 7 bases separating them. Germline CDR1 is SQVTM and CDR2 is ANQGSEA. CDR3 length equals 11 residues.

The chain uses TRBV12-3 or TRBV12-4 and TRBJ1-1, with TRBD1 matching over 9 bases. This CDR3 comprises 12 residues. V was clipped by 5 bases and J by 11 bases; unmatched bases: 6. CDR3: CASSLRQGVAFF. The CDR3, as DNA: TGTGCCAGCAGTCTCAGACAGGGGGTGGCTTTCTTT.

V is TRBV9 and J is TRBJ2-2, with TRBD2 identical over 7 bases. This CDR3 is built from 13 residues. V shed 3 bases and J 8 bases; nucleotides not matched to a gene: 4. CDR1 SGDLS and CDR2 YYNGEE come from the germline V gene. The chain's CDR3 is CASSAGGAGELFF. The CDR3 nucleotides read TGTGCCAGCAGCGCGGGGGGAGCAGGGGAGCTGTTTTTT.

By share of the sample, this clone is medium-sized. The chain links TRBV4-3 to TRBJ1-3; D is undetermined. The germline V gene encodes CDR1 LGHNA and CDR2 YSLEER. V was pared by 1 base and J by 2 bases, with 6 bases between. CDR3 length: 14 amino acids. Written as DNA, the CDR3 is TGCGCCAGCAGCCAAGCCCTCACTGGAAACACCATATATTTT. Amino acids: CASSQALTGNTIYF.

This clone showed up just once. This chain uses TRBV3-1 (or the pseudogene TRBV3-2) with TRBJ1-6, with 8 bases lining up with TRBD1. From germline, CDR1 is LGHDT and CDR2 YNNKEL (reference sequence). V lost 6 bases and J lost 6; bases outside the gene matches: 7. This CDR3 has 15 amino acids. The CDR3 loop is CASRRTGNFNSPLHF. The DNA for the CDR3 is TGTGCCAGCAGACGGACAGGGAATTTTAATTCACCCCTCCACTTT.

The rearrangement joins TRBV6-5 to TRBJ1-3; the match to TRBD1 covers 9 bases. CDR3 length: 13 amino acids. With V trimmed by 6 bases and J by 8 bases, 5 bases remained unmatched. Germline assignment: CDR1 MNHEY and CDR2 SVGAGI. The CDR3 sequence is CASSGTGWDTIYF. The DNA for the CDR3 is TGTGCCAGCAGCGGGACAGGGTGGGACACCATATATTTT.

The chain links TRBV9 to TRBJ2-3; D is tentatively TRBD1 or TRBD2 (5 bases each). The germline V gene encodes CDR1 SGDLS and CDR2 YYNGEE. V lost 4 bases and J 1 base, leaving 10 bases between the germline ends. The CDR3 runs 14 residues. As DNA, the CDR3 is TGTGCCAGCAGCTCGGGACCGCGCACAGATACGCAGTATTTT. Translation: CASSSGPRTDTQYF.

V gene TRBV28 combines with J gene TRBJ1-2; D is ambiguous. CDR3 size: 15 residues. Germline assignment: CDR1 MDHEN and CDR2 SYDVKM. V shed 2 bases and J shed 4 bases, with 14 bases lying between them. The CDR3: CASSLGQAAGYGYTF. CDR3 nucleotides: TGTGCCAGCAGTTTAGGGCAGGCGGCCGGCTATGGCTACACCTTC.

CDR3: CASSRRQEYEKLFF. CDR3 in DNA: TGTGCCAGCAGCCGACGCCAAGAGTATGAAAAACTGTTTTTT. The rearrangement uses TRBV3-1 (or the pseudogene TRBV3-2) and TRBJ1-4; D is unresolved. This CDR3 has 14 amino acids. Germline V lookup: CDR1 LGHDT, CDR2 YNNKEL (reference sequence). V lost 4 bases to trimming and J lost 6 bases, with 12 bases between them.

V and J are TRBV5-1 and TRBJ2-2; 12 bases align to TRBD1. Trimming removed 3 bases from V and 5 bases from J; junction bases left unmatched: 8. The CDR3 extends over 17 amino acids. Germline values: CDR1 SGHRS, CDR2 YFSETQ. In DNA, the CDR3 is TGCGCCAGCAGCTCGACCGGGACAGGGGGCTTTACCGGGGAGCTGTTTTTT. Protein sequence: CASSSTGTGGFTGELFF.

J is TRBJ2-1 and V is TRBV6-1, with D possibly matching TRBD2 (6 bases). This CDR3 has 18 amino acids. The germline V and J ends were trimmed by 3 bases and 6 bases, with 24 bases remaining between them. Looked up from germline, CDR1 is MNHNS and CDR2 is SASEGT. CDR3 DNA sequence: TGTGCCAGCAGTGATGCGAGCCGCGGGGTTCGTTGGGGCAATGAGCAGTTCTTC. Its translation is CASSDASRGVRWGNEQFF.

V usage is TRBV13 and J usage is TRBJ2-1, with a tentative D call TRBD2 (6 bases). The CDR3 has 15 residues. V gave up 2 bases and J gave up 5 bases, with 13 bases separating them. CDR1 and CDR2 (germline): PRHDT, FYEKMQ (reference sequence). This chain's CDR3 is CASSLIASENNEQFF. The CDR3 DNA reads as TGTGCCAGCAGCTTAATTGCTAGCGAGAACAATGAGCAGTTCTTC.

The chain has TRBV19 and TRBJ2-6; possibly TRBD1 for D (5 bases). Germline V gene data show CDR1 as LNHDA and CDR2 as SQIVND (reference sequence). The CDR3 contains 16 residues. The V gene lost 5 bases and the J gene lost 2 bases, with 13 bases spanning the gap. The CDR3 reads CASSRPGFTGANVLTF. The CDR3 region has the DNA TGTGCCAGTAGTCGACCAGGGTTTACTGGGGCCAACGTCCTGACTTTC.

The chain links TRBV7-2 to TRBJ2-5, with a tentative D call TRBD2 (6 bases). Germline V gene sequence: CDR1 SGHTA, CDR2 FQGNSA. V lost 4 bases, J lost 5 bases, and 17 bases lay in between. The CDR3 runs 15 residues. CDR3 bases: TGTGCCAGCAGCTCCCGGGGGAGCGGGTGGGAGACCCAGTACTTC. This gives the protein CASSSRGSGWETQYF.

V gene TRBV5-6 combines with J gene TRBJ2-2, with unresolved D. Germline values: CDR1 SGHDT, CDR2 YYEEEE. This CDR3 is built from 12 residues. V was clipped by 2 bases and J by 7 bases, with 6 bases between them. CDR3 nucleotides: TGTGCCAGCAGCTTTGGCGTCGGGGAGCTGTTTTTT. Its translation: CASSFGVGELFF.

The CDR3 DNA is TGTGCCAGCAGCTGGGGACTAGCGGGGCACACCGGGGAGCTGTTTTTT. This gives the protein CASSWGLAGHTGELFF. The chain carries TRBV13 and TRBJ2-2, with TRBD2 matching 13 bases. CDR1 is PRHDT and CDR2 is FYEKMQ in the germline V gene (reference sequence). This CDR3 has 16 amino acids. V lost 4 bases to trimming and J lost 3 bases; unmatched junction nucleotides: 2.

The V call is TRBV24-1, the J call TRBJ1-6; possible D gene TRBD1, 5 bases. V lost 6 bases to trimming and J lost 0 bases, with 11 bases between them. In germline, CDR1 is KGHDR, CDR2 SFDVKD. The CDR3 totals 16 residues. The CDR3 protein is CATSSGLSSYNSPLHF. The CDR3 coding sequence is TGTGCCACCAGTTCGGGGCTGAGCTCCTATAATTCACCCCTCCACTTT.

The rearrangement joins TRBV15 to TRBJ2-7; tentative D call: TRBD2 (6 bases). CDR3 length: 12 residues. Between the trimmed V and J ends, which lost 1 base and 6 bases, there was a span of 7 bases. Germline V gene data show CDR1 as LNHNV and CDR2 as YYDKDF (reference sequence). The CDR3 spells CATSRVGGEQYF. CDR3 in DNA: TGTGCCACCAGCAGAGTGGGGGGCGAGCAGTACTTC.